Sequencing of this T cell receptor (beta chain) was carried out in a study of tumor-infiltrating lymphocytes in primary liver carcinoma. Study as a whole: Primary liver carcinoma, confirmed by histopathology, was surgically resected.

This clonotype was seen at least ten times. Its antigen is still unknown. Overall study results and limits: Without sorting, CD4+ versus CD8+ T cell repertoires were not compared.

V trimming: 6 bases; J trimming: 3 bases; junction bases outside the gene matches: 2. The CDR3 contains 14 residues. The germline gives CDR1 MNHEY, CDR2 SVGEGT. Using a constant-region primer together with ProtoScript II reverse transcriptase, TCR beta cDNA was made from about 500 ng of total RNA. Libraries covering TCR beta were generated through three nested multiplex PCR rounds (using a slightly modified ARM-PCR). The study ran its first two PCR rounds for approximately 10 cycles each, using TRBV1-TRBV30 forward primers and a C-beta reverse primer. TCRdb processed the multiplex PCR reads anew with MiXCR; each CDR3 protein has one entry. The sample carries a few hundred thousand distinct CDR3 sequences, approximately 58% recorded once. For blood RNA, unsorted whole blood served as the source, and germline DNA was extracted too.

This TCR was recovered from a woman aged 25 to 45 with primary liver carcinoma and hepatitis B virus infection. The sample comprised peripheral blood. This chain connects TRBV6-2 or TRBV6-3 to TRBJ2-2; TRBD2 matches at 9 bases. The CDR3 DNA reads as TGTGCCAGCAGCGTAGCGGGGGACACCGGGGAGCTGTTTTTT. Translated, it gives CASSVAGDTGELFF.